The subject of this entry is one TCR beta chain. Primers for the PCR totalled 60 Vbeta and 13 Jbeta. This table comes from immunoSEQ multiplex PCR, and its TCRdb copy is limited to in-frame clones, with some not included. The sample includes roughly 160,000 clones, roughly 70% seen only once; the top ten take roughly 1.6%. These data belong to a study of cytomegalovirus exposure and HLA in healthy donors. The CDR3 has 12 residues. CDR1 is MNHEY and CDR2 is SVGAGI in the germline V gene. V was clipped by 9 bases and J by 3 bases, with 11 bases between them. The sample was PBMCs. The chain couples TRBV6-5 to TRBJ1-2, with D perhaps matching TRBD1 (5 bases). The clonotype originates from a girl aged 5 to 17 in good health and CMV-seronegative. Here the CDR3 reads CASWGGYYGYTF. In nucleotides, the CDR3 is TGTGCCAGTTGGGGGGGTTACTATGGCTACACCTTC.